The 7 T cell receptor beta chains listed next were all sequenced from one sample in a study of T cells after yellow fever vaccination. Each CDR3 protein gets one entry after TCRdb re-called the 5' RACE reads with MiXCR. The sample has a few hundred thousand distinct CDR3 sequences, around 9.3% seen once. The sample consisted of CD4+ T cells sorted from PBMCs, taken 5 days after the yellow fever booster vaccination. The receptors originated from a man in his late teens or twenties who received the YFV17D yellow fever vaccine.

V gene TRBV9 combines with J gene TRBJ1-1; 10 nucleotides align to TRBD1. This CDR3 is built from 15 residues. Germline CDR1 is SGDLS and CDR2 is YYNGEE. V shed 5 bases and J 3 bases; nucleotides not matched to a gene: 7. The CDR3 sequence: CASSGDRGSDTEAFF. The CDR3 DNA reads TGTGCCAGCAGTGGGGACAGGGGTTCGGACACTGAAGCTTTCTTT.

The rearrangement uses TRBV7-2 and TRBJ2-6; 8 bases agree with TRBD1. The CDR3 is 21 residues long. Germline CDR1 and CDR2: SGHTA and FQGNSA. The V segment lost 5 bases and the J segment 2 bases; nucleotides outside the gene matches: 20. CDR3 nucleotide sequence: TGTGCCAGCAGCCCAGGATGGGGGACAGGTAATACCCCCGCTGGGGCCAACGTCCTGACTTTC. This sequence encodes CASSPGWGTGNTPAGANVLTF.

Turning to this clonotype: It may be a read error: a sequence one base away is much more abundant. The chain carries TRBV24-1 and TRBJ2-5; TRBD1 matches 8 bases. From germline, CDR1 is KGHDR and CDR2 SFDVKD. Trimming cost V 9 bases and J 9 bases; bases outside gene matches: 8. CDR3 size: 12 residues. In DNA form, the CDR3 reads TGTGCCACCGCTGGACAGGGTGAGCCCCAGTACTTC. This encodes CATAGQGEPQYF.

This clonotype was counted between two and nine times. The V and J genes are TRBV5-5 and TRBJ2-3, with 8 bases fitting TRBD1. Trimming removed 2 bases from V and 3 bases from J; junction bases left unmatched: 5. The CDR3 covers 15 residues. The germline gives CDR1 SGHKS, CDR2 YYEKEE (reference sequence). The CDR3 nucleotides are TGTGCCAGCAGCTTCCCAACAGGGGGTACAGATACGCAGTATTTT. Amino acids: CASSFPTGGTDTQYF.

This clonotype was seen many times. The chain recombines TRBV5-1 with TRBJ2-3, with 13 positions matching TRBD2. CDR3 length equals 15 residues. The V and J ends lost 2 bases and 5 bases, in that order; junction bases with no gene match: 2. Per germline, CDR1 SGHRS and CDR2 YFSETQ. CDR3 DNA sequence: TGCGCCAGCAGCTTTGGGACTAGCGGGGAAGATACGCAGTATTTT. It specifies CASSFGTSGEDTQYF. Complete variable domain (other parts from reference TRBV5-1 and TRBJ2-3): KAGVTQTPRYLIKTRGQQVTLSCSPISGHRSVSWYQQTPGQGLQFLFEYFSETQRNKGNFPGRFSGRQFSNSRSEMNVSTLELGDSALYLCASSFGTSGEDTQYFGPGTRLTVL.

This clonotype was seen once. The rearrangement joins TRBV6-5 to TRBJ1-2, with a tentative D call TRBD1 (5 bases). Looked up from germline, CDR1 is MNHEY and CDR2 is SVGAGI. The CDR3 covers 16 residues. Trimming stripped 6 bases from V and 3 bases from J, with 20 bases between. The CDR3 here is CASSSGLRGTDYGYTF. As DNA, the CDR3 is TGTGCCAGCAGCTCCGGGTTGCGCGGGACTGACTATGGCTACACCTTC.

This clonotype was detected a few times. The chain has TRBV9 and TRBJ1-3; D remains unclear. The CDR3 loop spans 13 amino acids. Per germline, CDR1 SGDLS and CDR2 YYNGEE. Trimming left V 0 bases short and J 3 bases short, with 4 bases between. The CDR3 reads CASSVDVGNTIYF. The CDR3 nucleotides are TGTGCCAGCAGCGTAGATGTTGGAAACACCATATATTTT.